This TCR beta chain was recovered during a study of blood T cell repertoires in COVID-19. The wider study: Acute-phase and convalescent COVID-19 samples originated in the United States, Italy and Spain. The analysed material was cDNA or gDNA that came from T cells, B-cell-depleted T cells, or PBMCs.

J was trimmed by 13 bases and V by 4 bases; bases with no gene match: 10. CDR3 length equals 14 residues. The V gene's germline CDR1 is SGHRS and CDR2 YFSETQ. Seattle patients were enrolled while actively infected and followed longitudinally. As originally analysed: For nucleated cells, counts were estimated from reference gene primer amplification. TCRdb's copy holds only in-frame clones and misses some; the assay was immunoSEQ multiplex PCR. The D gene and trimming were derived from the DNA, and the V and J assignments and clone size from that table. The table includes some 70,000 clones, roughly 87% detected once.

This sequence was found in a woman aged 50 to 60 with COVID-19, enrolled during active disease. Sequenced sample: peripheral blood. This chain joins TRBV5-1 and TRBJ1-4, with TRBD1 matching 10 bases. The CDR3 DNA sequence: TGCGCCAGCAGCCCGGGACAGGGGTACTTTGCACTGTTTTTT. Its translation is CASSPGQGYFALFF.